This paragraph covers one T cell receptor beta chain sequence. Its antigen is not identified. Trimming pared 0 bases from V and 6 bases from J, leaving 17 bases between. The CDR3 sequence is 17 residues long. Germline values: CDR1 SGHDN, CDR2 FVKESK. It was with random hexamers that about 0.45 to 1 ug RNA was reverse transcribed. Amplification of TCR beta CDR3 spanned 54 Vbeta and 13 Jbeta via immunoSEQ multiplex PCR. From the immunoSEQ multiplex PCR reads, TCRdb called clonotypes with MiXCR, one entry per CDR3 protein. This sample has about 100,000 distinct CDR3 sequences, with 95% found just once. Isolation of CD8+ and CD4+ T cells was performed negatively, whereas enrichment of TEMRA cells was done by FACS. This sample was included in a study of CD8 T cells in Susac syndrome. Study observations and caveats: Peak Susac CD8+ clonal expansion occurred in TEMRA cells and active patients.

This receptor was taken from a human donor with Susac syndrome. The V call is TRBV14, the J call TRBJ2-2, with D possibly matching TRBD1 (5 bases). Sequenced: CD8+ T cells from PBMCs. CDR3 residues: CASSQDIRPQGAGELFF. In DNA, the CDR3 is TGTGCCAGCAGCCAAGATATCCGACCCCAGGGCGCCGGGGAGCTGTTTTTT.